The entry that follows covers one T cell receptor (beta chain) sequence. The data were taken from a study of blood T cell repertoires in COVID-19. Per the original data handling: Amplification of reference gene primers provided the estimated nucleated cell counts. Here immunoSEQ multiplex PCR was the method, and the copy in TCRdb shows in-frame clones only, minus some. V, J and clone size were drawn from that table, and D and trimming were deduced from the DNA. The repertoire holds about 99,000 clones, with 88% as singletons. J lost 1 base, V lost 3 bases, and 0 bases had no gene match. The CDR3 is made up of 14 amino acids. CDR1 and CDR2 from the germline V gene are SGDLS and YYNGEE.

Sequencing was performed on peripheral blood. The rearrangement joins TRBV9 to TRBJ2-2, with TRBD1 matching over 7 bases. This TCR was recovered from a man aged 45-60 years with COVID-19, enrolled during active disease. The CDR3 DNA reads as TGTGCCAGCAGCGGGACAGGGAACACCGGGGAGCTGTTTTTT. Translation: CASSGTGNTGELFF.